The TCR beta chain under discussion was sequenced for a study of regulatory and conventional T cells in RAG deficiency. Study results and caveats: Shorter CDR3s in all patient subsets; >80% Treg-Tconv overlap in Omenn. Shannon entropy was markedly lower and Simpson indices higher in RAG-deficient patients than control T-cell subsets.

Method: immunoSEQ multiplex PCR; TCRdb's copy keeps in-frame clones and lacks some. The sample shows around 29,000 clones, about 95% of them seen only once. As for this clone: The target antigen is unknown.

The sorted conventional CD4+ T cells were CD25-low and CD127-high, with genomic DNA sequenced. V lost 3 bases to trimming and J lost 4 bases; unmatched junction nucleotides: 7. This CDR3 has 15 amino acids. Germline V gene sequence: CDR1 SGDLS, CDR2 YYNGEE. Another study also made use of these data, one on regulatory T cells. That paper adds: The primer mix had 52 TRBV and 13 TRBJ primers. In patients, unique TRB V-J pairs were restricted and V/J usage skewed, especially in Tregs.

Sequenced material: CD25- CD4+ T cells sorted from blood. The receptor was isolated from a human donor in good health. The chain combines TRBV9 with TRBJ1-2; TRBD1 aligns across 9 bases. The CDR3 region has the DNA TGTGCCAGCAGCGAACAGGGGGCGCAGGTCTATGGCTACACCTTC. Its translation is CASSEQGAQVYGYTF.